A selection of T cell receptor beta chains follows, all from one sample in a study of CD8 T cells in Susac syndrome. A single record per CDR3 protein comes from TCRdb applying MiXCR to the immunoSEQ multiplex PCR reads. The sample records roughly 200,000 distinct CDR3 sequences, around 94% being singletons. Input material: CD4+ T cells from PBMCs. These receptors were taken from a human donor with Susac syndrome. Both conserved end residues are part of each CDR3. D genes are given only for firm matches. Rows may omit the clone size; those that give it use once, few, many or a size class.

j_gene,d_gene,abundance,v_gene,CDR3aa,CDR3nt
TRBJ1-6,-,-,TRBV27,CASSLYQGEGNSPLHF,TGTGCCAGCAGTTTATACCAGGGAGAAGGGAATTCACCCCTCCACTTT
TRBJ2-1,-,-,TRBV5-6,CASSLGGFGENEQFF,TGTGCCAGCAGCTTGGGGGGATTCGGGGAGAATGAGCAGTTCTTC
TRBJ1-2,-,-,TRBV20-1,CSARDPGGAGYGYTF,TGCAGTGCTAGAGATCCTGGGGGCGCGGGCTATGGCTACACCTTC
TRBJ1-4,TRBD1,-,TRBV2,CASNSGQVNEKLFF,TGTGCCAGCAATTCGGGACAGGTCAATGAAAAACTGTTTTTT
TRBJ2-7,TRBD2,-,TRBV20-1,CSARDERGGSYEQYF,TGCAGTGCTAGAGACGAACGGGGGGGGTCCTACGAGCAGTACTTC
TRBJ1-5,-,-,TRBV5-1,CASRMEGNQPQHF,TGTGCCAGCAGGATGGAGGGAAATCAGCCCCAGCATTTT
TRBJ1-2,TRBD1,-,TRBV12-3/TRBV12-4,CASSPGGAPGGYTF,TGTGCCAGCAGCCCAGGGGGGGCGCCGGGAGGCTACACCTTC
TRBJ1-1,-,-,TRBV14,CASSRSPGTRNEAFF,TGTGCCAGCAGCCGCTCTCCCGGGACAAGGAATGAAGCTTTCTTT
TRBJ1-5,TRBD1,once,TRBV12-3/TRBV12-4,CASSSGQVGLGLQHF,TGTGCCAGCAGTTCCGGACAGGTAGGGTTGGGTCTCCAGCATTTT
TRBJ2-3,-,-,TRBV25-1,CASSEAGPSLGDTQYF,TGTGCCAGCAGTGAGGCAGGGCCATCCCTAGGGGATACGCAGTATTTT
TRBJ1-1,-,-,TRBV5-4,CASSLGVVNTEAFF,TGTGCCAGCAGTTTGGGGGTGGTGAACACTGAAGCTTTCTTT
TRBJ2-1,TRBD1,-,TRBV20-1,CSATGAYPNEQFF,TGCAGTGCAACAGGGGCCTATCCCAATGAGCAGTTCTTC